This TCR beta chain derives from a study of pediatric ulcerative colitis. Ulcerative colitis patients received no immunosuppressive medication before the diagnostic colonoscopy. Method: immunoSEQ multiplex PCR; TCRdb's copy keeps in-frame clones and lacks some. This table has about 64,000 clones, around 80% appearing once. Germline lookup yields CDR1 MNHEY and CDR2 SMNVEV (reference sequence). The CDR3 is made up of 15 amino acids. Trimming cost V 3 bases and J 3 bases; bases outside gene matches: 3. This sequence was found in a boy younger than 18 with moderate ulcerative colitis. Input material: blood. The chain carries TRBV27 and TRBJ2-3; TRBD2 matches 10 bases. The CDR3, as DNA: TGTGCCAGCAGTTTGGGACTAGCGAGAACAGATACGCAGTATTTT. Amino acids: CASSLGLARTDTQYF.